This is a list of T cell receptor beta chains from one sample in a study of cytomegalovirus exposure and HLA in healthy donors. Generated by immunoSEQ multiplex PCR, the TCRdb table keeps only in-frame clones and is missing some. The table has some 120,000 clones, 17% seen once. Sequenced sample: PBMCs. The receptors were gathered from a female donor in good health and CMV-seropositive. The CDR3 runs from the conserved cysteine through the conserved F or W. Each record gives: clone size, V gene, J gene, CDR3 protein. Rows give clone size only sometimes, using once, few, many, or a class for an expanded clone.

size: -; V: TRBV4-2; J: TRBJ2-7; CDR3: CASSQALQGTSSLKVYEQYF
size: -; V: TRBV29-1; J: TRBJ2-3; CDR3: CSYRESTDTQYF
size: -; V: TRBV29-1; J: TRBJ1-2; CDR3: CSVDNSWQAANYGYTF
size: few; V: TRBV10-2; J: TRBJ1-5; CDR3: CASSEPRGNQPQHF
size: few; V: TRBV18; J: TRBJ2-3; CDR3: CASSPLAGGPDTQYF
size: -; V: TRBV7-2; J: TRBJ2-1; CDR3: CASSLPSGAYNEQFF
size: -; V: TRBV27; J: TRBJ1-5; CDR3: CASSLGGRQTSNQPQHF
size: -; V: TRBV2; J: TRBJ2-7; CDR3: CASSEALLQADPFEQYF
size: -; V: TRBV7-6; J: TRBJ1-5; CDR3: CASSPGGWQPQHF
size: -; V: TRBV19; J: TRBJ1-1; CDR3: CASSIVPGNTEAFF
size: few; V: TRBV30; J: TRBJ2-1; CDR3: CAWSVVAEEQFF
size: few; V: TRBV5-1; J: TRBJ1-1; CDR3: CASSWTRPNTEAFF
size: -; V: TRBV28; J: TRBJ2-5; CDR3: CASTVPGSSGQETQYF
size: few; V: TRBV10-3; J: TRBJ1-1; CDR3: CAISESEGAGWFSFF
size: -; V: TRBV7-2; J: TRBJ2-3; CDR3: CASSYYTDTQYF
size: -; V: TRBV7-9; J: TRBJ2-7; CDR3: CASSSRPGLLNLSYEQYF
size: few; V: TRBV5-1; J: TRBJ1-2; CDR3: CASSLGQEDNYGYTF
size: few; V: TRBV29-1; J: TRBJ2-1; CDR3: CSVWETSSSYNEQFF
size: -; V: TRBV28; J: TRBJ2-6; CDR3: CASSGTAAKGANVLTF
size: few; V: TRBV27; J: TRBJ2-7; CDR3: CASSPFGTAYEQYF
size: -; V: TRBV30; J: TRBJ1-1; CDR3: CAWSGGNGQVLNTEAFF
size: few; V: TRBV10-3; J: TRBJ2-7; CDR3: CAISESPVSPYEQYF
size: -; V: TRBV9; J: TRBJ2-1; CDR3: CASSVTLAGGDEQFF
size: -; V: TRBV10-3; J: TRBJ2-4; CDR3: CAISESAGQKNIQYF
size: -; V: TRBV6-5; J: TRBJ2-5; CDR3: CASRLVRAAQYF
size: -; V: TRBV27; J: TRBJ1-6; CDR3: CATTSDRGQSPLHF
size: -; V: TRBV2; J: TRBJ1-5; CDR3: CASSEAGNSNQPQHF
size: -; V: TRBV28; J: TRBJ2-1; CDR3: CASSFSGQGWYEQFF
size: -; V: TRBV6-5; J: TRBJ2-7; CDR3: CASSPSGGTYEQYF
size: few; V: TRBV29-1; J: TRBJ2-1; CDR3: CSVDPGTSVPEQFF
size: -; V: TRBV29-1; J: TRBJ2-5; CDR3: CSVEPSRRGGQETQYF
size: -; V: TRBV7-2; J: TRBJ1-5; CDR3: CASTTDLYSNQPQHF
size: -; V: TRBV9; J: TRBJ1-2; CDR3: CASSVSTGTGLDGYTF
size: once; V: TRBV7-2; J: TRBJ2-5; CDR3: CASSPGLAGSVNQYF
size: -; V: TRBV2; J: TRBJ2-5; CDR3: CASRQLAKLGETQYF
size: few; V: TRBV5-1; J: TRBJ2-6; CDR3: CASSLGPTGANVLTF
size: -; V: TRBV2; J: TRBJ1-1; CDR3: CASSGTGAANTEAFF
size: few; V: TRBV28; J: TRBJ1-4; CDR3: CATKGTGSWEKLFF
size: few; V: TRBV6-5; J: TRBJ1-2; CDR3: CASSYSLWTVYGYTF
size: -; V: TRBV5-1; J: TRBJ2-7; CDR3: CASSQGLAGEGAYEQYF
size: -; V: TRBV6-6; J: TRBJ2-1; CDR3: CASRVALDEQFF
size: few; V: TRBV6-1; J: TRBJ1-2; CDR3: CASNHRDRAIYGYTF
size: -; V: TRBV4-3; J: TRBJ1-1; CDR3: CASGLQGNTEAFF
size: few; V: TRBV7-9; J: TRBJ2-7; CDR3: CASSFSKYEQYF
size: -; V: TRBV18; J: TRBJ2-7; CDR3: CASSPPGGAVPYEQYF
size: -; V: TRBV29-1; J: TRBJ2-2; CDR3: CSVGGLAGNTGELFF
size: -; V: TRBV30; J: TRBJ1-5; CDR3: CAWSVRGLLDQPQHF
size: -; V: TRBV28; J: TRBJ1-5; CDR3: CASTRTGEANQPQHF
size: few; V: TRBV5-6; J: TRBJ2-7; CDR3: CASSLTGGSSYEQYF
size: -; V: TRBV5-1; J: TRBJ2-3; CDR3: CASSLTDTQYF